This T cell receptor (beta chain) was found in a study of T cells in Graves' hyperthyroidism and ophthalmopathy. Not enrolled were patients with uncontrolled infection, other autoimmune disease, pregnancy or lactation. The PBMCs were taken from approximately 11 ml of fresh peripheral blood. Germline CDR1 and CDR2: SGHRS and YFSETQ. The CDR3 extends over 15 amino acids. With 7 bases clipped from V and 5 bases from J, the junction kept 10 bases outside the gene matches. RNA transcripts yielded amplified TCR beta CDR3 regions. A set of HTBI primers served as the primers for a first-round RT-PCR of the TCR CDR3. TCRdb ran MiXCR on the multiplex PCR reads and lists one entry per CDR3 protein. The sample comprises over 550,000 distinct CDR3 sequences, about a sixth of which are singletons, and around 18% rests with the top ten. Study-level findings and limits: Patients with ophthalmopathy were separated from those with stable hyperthyroidism by a 13 V-J model. In the blood, most expanded thyroid clonotypes above 0.001 appeared as well.

This clonotype was counted ten times or more. The antigen remains unidentified. The sequenced sample consisted of blood. The TCR originated in a woman between 18 and 30 years old with Graves' hyperthyroidism. This chain joins TRBV5-1 and TRBJ2-1; the match to TRBD2 covers 9 bases. DNA for the CDR3: TGCGCCAGCTACCTTGGCGGGAGGGCAGACAATGAGCAGTTCTTC. Translation: CASYLGGRADNEQFF.